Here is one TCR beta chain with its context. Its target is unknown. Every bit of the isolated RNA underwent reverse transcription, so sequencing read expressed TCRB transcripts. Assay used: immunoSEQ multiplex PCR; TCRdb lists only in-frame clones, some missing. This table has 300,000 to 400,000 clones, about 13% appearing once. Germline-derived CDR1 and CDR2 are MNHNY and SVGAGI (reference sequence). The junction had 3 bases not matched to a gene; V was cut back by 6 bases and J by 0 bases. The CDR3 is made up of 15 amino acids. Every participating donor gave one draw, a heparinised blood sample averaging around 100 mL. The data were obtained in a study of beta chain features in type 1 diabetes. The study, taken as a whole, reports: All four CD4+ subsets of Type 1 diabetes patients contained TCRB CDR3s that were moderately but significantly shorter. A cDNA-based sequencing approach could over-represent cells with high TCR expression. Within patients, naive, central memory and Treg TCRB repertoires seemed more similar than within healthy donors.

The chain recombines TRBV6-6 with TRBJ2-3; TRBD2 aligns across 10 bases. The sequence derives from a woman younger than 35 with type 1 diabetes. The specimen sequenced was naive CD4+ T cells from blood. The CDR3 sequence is CASRLAGHSTDTQYF. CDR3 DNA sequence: TGTGCCAGCAGACTAGCGGGGCACAGCACAGATACGCAGTATTTT.